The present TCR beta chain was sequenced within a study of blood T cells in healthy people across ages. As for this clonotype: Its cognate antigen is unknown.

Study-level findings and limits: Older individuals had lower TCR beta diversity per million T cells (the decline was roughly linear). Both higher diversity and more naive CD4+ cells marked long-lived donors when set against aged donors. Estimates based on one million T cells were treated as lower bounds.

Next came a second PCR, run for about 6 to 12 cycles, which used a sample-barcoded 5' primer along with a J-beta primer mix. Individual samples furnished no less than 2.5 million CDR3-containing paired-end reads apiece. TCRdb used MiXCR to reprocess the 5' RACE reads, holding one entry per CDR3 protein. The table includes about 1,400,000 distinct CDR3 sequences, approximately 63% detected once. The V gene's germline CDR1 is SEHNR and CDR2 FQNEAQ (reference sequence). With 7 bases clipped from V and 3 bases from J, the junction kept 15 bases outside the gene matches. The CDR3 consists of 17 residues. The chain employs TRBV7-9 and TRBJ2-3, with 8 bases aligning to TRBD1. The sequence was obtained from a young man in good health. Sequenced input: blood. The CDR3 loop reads CASNLGGQEIATDTQYF. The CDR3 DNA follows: TGTGCCAGCAACCTAGGGGGACAGGAGATTGCAACAGATACGCAGTATTTT.